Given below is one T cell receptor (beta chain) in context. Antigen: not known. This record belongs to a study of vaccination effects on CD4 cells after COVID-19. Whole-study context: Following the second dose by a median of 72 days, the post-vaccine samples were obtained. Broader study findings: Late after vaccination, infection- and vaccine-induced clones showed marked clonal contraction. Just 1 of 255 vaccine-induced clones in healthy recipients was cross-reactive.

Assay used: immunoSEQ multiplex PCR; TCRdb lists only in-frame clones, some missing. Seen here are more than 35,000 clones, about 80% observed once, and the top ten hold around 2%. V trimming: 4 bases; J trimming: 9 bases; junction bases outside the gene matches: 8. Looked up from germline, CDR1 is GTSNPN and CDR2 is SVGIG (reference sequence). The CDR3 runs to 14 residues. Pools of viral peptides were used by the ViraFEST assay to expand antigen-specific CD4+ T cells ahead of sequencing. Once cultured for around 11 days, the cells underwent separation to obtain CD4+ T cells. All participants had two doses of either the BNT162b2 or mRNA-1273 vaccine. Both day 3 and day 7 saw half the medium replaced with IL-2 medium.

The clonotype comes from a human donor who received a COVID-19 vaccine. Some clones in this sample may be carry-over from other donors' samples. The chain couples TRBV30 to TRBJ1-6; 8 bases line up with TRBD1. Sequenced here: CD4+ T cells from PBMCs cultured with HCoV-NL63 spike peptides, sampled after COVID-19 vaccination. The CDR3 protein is CAWTLGQGFSPLHF. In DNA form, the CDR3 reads TGTGCCTGGACCTTAGGACAGGGATTTTCACCCCTCCACTTT.